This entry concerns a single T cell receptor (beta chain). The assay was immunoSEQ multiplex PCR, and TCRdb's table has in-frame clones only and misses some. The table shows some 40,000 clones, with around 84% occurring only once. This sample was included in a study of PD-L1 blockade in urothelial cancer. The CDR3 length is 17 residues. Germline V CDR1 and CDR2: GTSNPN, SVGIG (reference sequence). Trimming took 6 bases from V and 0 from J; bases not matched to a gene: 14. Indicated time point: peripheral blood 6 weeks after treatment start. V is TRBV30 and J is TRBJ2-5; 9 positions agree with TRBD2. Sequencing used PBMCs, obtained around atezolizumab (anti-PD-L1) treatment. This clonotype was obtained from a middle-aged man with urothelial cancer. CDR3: CACSRGKSGRYQETQYF. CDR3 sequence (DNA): TGTGCCTGCTCCAGAGGCAAAAGCGGGAGGTACCAAGAGACCCAGTACTTC.